Presented here are 26 T cell receptor beta chains from one specimen sequenced in a study of cytomegalovirus exposure and HLA in healthy donors. The table came from immunoSEQ multiplex PCR; TCRdb's copy has only in-frame clones and leaves some out. The data show 150,000 to 200,000 clones, 75% to 90% seen once. The sample was PBMCs. Source of these receptors: a woman aged 18-29 years in good health and CMV-seronegative.

The chain is built from TRBV28 and TRBJ2-1; 7 bases agree with TRBD1. The CDR3 extends over 14 amino acids. Germline CDR1 reads MDHEN; CDR2 reads SYDVKM. Trimming cost V 7 bases and J 7 bases; bases outside gene matches: 10. In DNA, the CDR3 is TGTGCCAGCATAGGGGGCCTAGTCAGGAATGAGCAGTTCTTC. Residues: CASIGGLVRNEQFF.

This chain links TRBV6-5 with TRBJ2-3, with 7 nucleotides matching TRBD1. CDR3 size: 13 residues. Trimming at V came to 9 bases and at J to 2 bases, leaving 5 bases not matched to a gene. Looked up from germline, CDR1 is MNHEY and CDR2 is SVGAGI. CDR3 bases: TGTGCCAGTAGAGGGACAGTCACAGATACGCAGTATTTT. Translating gives CASRGTVTDTQYF.

This chain joins TRBV9 and TRBJ2-7; perhaps TRBD1 as D (6 bases). Germline V gene data show CDR1 as SGDLS and CDR2 as YYNGEE. Trimming cost V 0 bases and J 2 bases, with 6 bases left between them. The CDR3 totals 13 residues. The CDR3 bases are TGTGCCAGCAGCGTAGAGGGGGCCTACGAGCAGTACTTC. As protein: CASSVEGAYEQYF. Combining the CDR3 with reference TRBV9 and TRBJ2-7 gives the whole variable domain DSGVTQTPKHLITATGQRVTLRCSPRSGDLSVYWYQQSLDQGLQFLIQYYNGEERAKGNILERFSAQQFPDLHSELNLSSLELGDSALYFCASSVEGAYEQYFGPGTRLTVT.

The chain joins TRBV4-2 to TRBJ1-4; weak D call: TRBD1 (5 bases). The CDR3 runs 12 residues. Looked up from germline, CDR1 is LGHNA and CDR2 is YNFKEQ. Deletions cut 3 bases from V and 8 bases from J, with 7 bases between. The CDR3 sequence is CASSHHREKLFF. For the CDR3, the DNA is TGTGCCAGCAGCCACCACAGGGAAAAACTGTTTTTT.

Worth noting for this clone: A junction end diverges from the germline sequence, so it may reflect a read error. This sequence joins TRBV5-1 and TRBJ2-1; 7 bases are a match to TRBD1. The CDR3 length is 11 residues. Germline V gene lookup returns CDR1 SGHRS and CDR2 YFSETQ. CDR3 coding DNA: TGCGCTAGCACAGGGGACAATGAGCAGTTCTTC. Amino acids: CASTGDNEQFF.

This sequence joins TRBV5-4 and TRBJ1-2; no clear D. CDR3 length: 14 amino acids. The V and J ends lost 2 bases and 6 bases respectively, with 14 bases between them. CDR1 is SGHNT, CDR2 YYREEE, per germline (reference sequence). CDR3 nucleotide sequence: TGTGCCAGCAGCTTTGCCCTCACTGAGCATGGCTACACCTTC. Protein product: CASSFALTEHGYTF. The whole variable domain, filled in from reference TRBV5-4 and TRBJ1-2, reads ETGVTQSPTHLIKTRGQQVTLRCSSQSGHNTVSWYQQALGQGPQFIFQYYREEENGRGNFPPRFSGLQFPNYSSELNVNALELDDSALYLCASSFALTEHGYTFGSGTRLTVV.

V usage is TRBV7-6 and J usage is TRBJ2-5; the D gene is possibly TRBD2 (5 bases). Trimming removed 11 bases at V and 4 bases at J, with 20 bases between. The CDR3 loop spans 14 amino acids. From germline, CDR1 is SGHVS and CDR2 FNYEAQ. The CDR3: CASAQVGLGETQYF. Here the CDR3 DNA reads TGTGCCTCGGCGCAGGTCGGACTGGGAGAGACCCAGTACTTC.

The V and J genes are TRBV9 and TRBJ1-1; TRBD1 is a possible D gene (5 bases). The CDR3 is 14 amino acids. Germline V gene data show CDR1 as SGDLS and CDR2 as YYNGEE. Trimming cost V 2 bases and J 6 bases, with 14 bases left between them. This chain's CDR3 is CASSVGQGYSEAFF. CDR3 sequence (DNA): TGTGCCAGCAGCGTGGGGCAGGGATATTCTGAAGCTTTCTTT.

The chain recombines TRBV6-1 with TRBJ1-2; 8 bases align to TRBD1. The CDR3 has 14 residues. With V trimmed by 2 bases and J by 5 bases, 4 bases remained unmatched. CDR1 is MNHNS and CDR2 is SASEGT in the germline V gene. CDR3 amino acids: CASSEQGARYGYTF. CDR3 nucleotide sequence: TGTGCCAGCAGTGAACAGGGGGCGAGGTATGGCTACACCTTC.

J is TRBJ1-1 and V is TRBV9; D might be TRBD1 (5 bases). The CDR3 spans 15 residues. Trimming took 3 bases from V and 4 from J, leaving 16 bases between them. CDR1 is SGDLS, CDR2 YYNGEE, per germline. Written as DNA, the CDR3 is TGTGCCAGCAGCGAGGTGGGCGCGGGGGGCACTGAAGCTTTCTTT. It translates to CASSEVGAGGTEAFF. The whole variable domain, remainder taken from reference TRBV9 and TRBJ1-1, is DSGVTQTPKHLITATGQRVTLRCSPRSGDLSVYWYQQSLDQGLQFLIQYYNGEERAKGNILERFSAQQFPDLHSELNLSSLELGDSALYFCASSEVGAGGTEAFFGQGTRLTVV.

The V gene is TRBV27, the J gene TRBJ2-7, with 10 bases fitting TRBD2. The junction had 17 bases not matched to a gene; V was cut back by 8 bases and J by 1 base. This CDR3 has 18 amino acids. CDR1 is MNHEY and CDR2 is SMNVEV in the germline V gene (reference sequence). CDR3 sequence (DNA): TGTGCCAGCTCTCAGGGAAGGCCTAGCGGGAGTCGATCCTACGAGCAGTACTTC. Translated, it gives CASSQGRPSGSRSYEQYF.

The V call is TRBV30, the J call TRBJ2-3, with D perhaps TRBD1 (6 bases). Trimming removed 0 bases at V and 6 bases at J, with 16 bases between. Germline V lookup: CDR1 GTSNPN, CDR2 SVGIG (reference sequence). CDR3 length: 15 residues. Written as DNA, the CDR3 is TGTGCCTGGAGTGTACGTGGGGGCGGGTCGGATACGCAGTATTTT. Protein: CAWSVRGGGSDTQYF. Together with reference TRBV30 and TRBJ2-3, the CDR3 gives the full variable domain: SQTIHQWPATLVQPVGSPLSLECTVEGTSNPNLYWYRQAAGRGLQLLFYSVGIGQISSEVPQNLSASRPQDRQFILSSKKLLLSDSGFYLCAWSVRGGGSDTQYFGPGTRLTVL.

This clone was seen a single time. The V gene is TRBV5-1, the J gene TRBJ2-3, with D maybe TRBD2 (5 bases). The CDR3 consists of 14 residues. The germline V and J ends were trimmed by 0 bases and 11 bases, with 16 bases remaining between them. The germline gives CDR1 SGHRS, CDR2 YFSETQ. The CDR3 DNA reads TGCGCCAGCAGCTTGGCAGTCGGCGGACGGGGGCAGTATTTT. This translates into CASSLAVGGRGQYF.

The V call is TRBV7-8, the J call TRBJ2-5; weak D call: TRBD1 (6 bases). CDR1 is SGHVS and CDR2 is FQNEAQ in the germline V gene. The CDR3 is 15 amino acids. V lost 2 bases and J lost 4, with 14 bases in between. Here the CDR3 DNA reads TGTGCCAGCAGCTTAAGATCCCAGGGGACAGAGACCCAGTACTTC. As protein: CASSLRSQGTETQYF.

V is TRBV5-1 and J is TRBJ1-1, with D possibly matching TRBD1 (5 bases). Germline V CDR1 and CDR2: SGHRS, YFSETQ. V dropped 2 bases and J dropped 5 bases, with 13 bases sitting between them. CDR3 length equals 14 residues. CDR3 residues: CASSLEIGGTEAFF. DNA of the CDR3: TGCGCCAGCAGCTTAGAGATCGGGGGAACTGAAGCTTTCTTT.

This clone appeared a single time. The chain carries TRBV7-9 and TRBJ2-1; D is unresolved. Germline V gene lookup returns CDR1 SEHNR and CDR2 FQNEAQ (reference sequence). The ends were cut back, 5 bases at V and 9 bases at J, with 8 bases in the middle. CDR3 length: 11 amino acids. The DNA of the CDR3 is TGTGCCAGCAGCCGGGTTAGTGAGCAGTTCTTC. Encoded protein: CASSRVSEQFF.

In this sample, this clone turned up a few times. The V and J genes are TRBV12-5 and TRBJ2-3; no reliable D call. V lost 0 bases and J 1 base, leaving 2 bases between the germline ends. This CDR3 has 13 amino acids. CDR1 and CDR2 (germline): LGHNT, FRNRAP. The chain's CDR3 is CASGLVGTDTQYF. The CDR3 nucleotides read TGTGCTAGTGGTTTGGTCGGCACAGATACGCAGTATTTT.

A single count supports this clone. The rearrangement links TRBV13 to TRBJ1-1, with a tentative D call TRBD1 (6 bases). Looked up from germline, CDR1 is PRHDT and CDR2 is FYEKMQ (reference sequence). The CDR3 runs to 15 residues. The V and J ends lost 5 bases and 1 base respectively, with 14 bases between them. Written as DNA, the CDR3 is TGTGCCAGCAGCCCTACGGGACACCAGAACACTGAAGCTTTCTTT. This codes for CASSPTGHQNTEAFF.

The J gene is TRBJ2-6, the V gene TRBV10-3, with D possibly being TRBD2 (5 bases). In germline, CDR1 is ENHRY, CDR2 SYGVKD. The CDR3 is 16 amino acids. Deletions cut 4 bases from V and 2 bases from J, with 12 bases between. The CDR3 region is CAISGVGGPGANVLTF. CDR3 nucleotide sequence: TGTGCCATCAGTGGGGTCGGAGGTCCTGGGGCCAACGTCCTGACTTTC.

This chain links TRBV7-8 with TRBJ2-7; possible D gene TRBD2, 6 bases. V dropped 2 bases and J dropped 5 bases, with 16 bases sitting between them. CDR1 is SGHVS, CDR2 FQNEAQ, per germline. The CDR3 is 15 amino acids. CDR3 region: CASSLSGVGMDEQYF. The CDR3, as DNA: TGTGCCAGCAGCTTATCGGGGGTAGGCATGGACGAGCAGTACTTC.

The genes are TRBV19 and TRBJ2-1, with D tentatively TRBD1 (5 bases). The germline CDR1 and CDR2 sequences are LNHDA and SQIVND (reference sequence). V lost 9 bases, J lost 1 base, and 16 bases lay in between. This CDR3 is built from 15 residues. CDR3 bases: TGTGCCAGCGCCCAGACAGATACTTCCTACAATGAGCAGTTCTTC. This sequence encodes CASAQTDTSYNEQFF.

The V call is TRBV6-5, the J call TRBJ2-2, with D maybe TRBD2 (5 bases). V dropped 4 bases and J dropped 5 bases, with 14 bases sitting between them. CDR3 length: 15 amino acids. Germline V gene data show CDR1 as MNHEY and CDR2 as SVGAGI. CDR3 nucleotide sequence: TGTGCCAGCAGTTCCCCCCGGGGTAAGACCGGGGAGCTGTTTTTT. This sequence encodes CASSSPRGKTGELFF.

The V gene is TRBV27, the J gene TRBJ1-2, with TRBD1 matching over 8 bases. V gave up 6 bases and J gave up 2 bases; unmatched junction bases: 5. The CDR3 consists of 14 residues. The germline gives CDR1 MNHEY, CDR2 SMNVEV (reference sequence). CDR3 sequence (DNA): TGTGCCAGCAGCCGGACAGGGATAAACTATGGCTACACCTTC. Protein sequence: CASSRTGINYGYTF.

The chain combines TRBV5-1 with TRBJ2-7; 8 nucleotides align to TRBD2. With 3 bases clipped from V and 2 bases from J, the junction kept 4 bases outside the gene matches. The germline V gene encodes CDR1 SGHRS and CDR2 YFSETQ. The CDR3 runs 14 residues. The CDR3 here is CASSSYGRAYEQYF. Here the CDR3 DNA reads TGCGCCAGCAGCTCCTACGGGAGGGCCTACGAGCAGTACTTC.

CDR3 residues: CASSPPIRDRGQETQYF. The CDR3 DNA is TGTGCCAGCTCACCGCCGATCAGGGACAGGGGCCAAGAGACCCAGTACTTC. V usage is TRBV18 and J usage is TRBJ2-5; 10 nucleotides line up with TRBD1. The CDR3 covers 17 residues. Germline V gene sequence: CDR1 KGHSH, CDR2 LQKENI. V shed 3 bases, J shed 1 base, and the junction held 8 bases outside the gene matches.

The V call is TRBV19, the J call TRBJ1-1, with D unresolved. Trimming shortened V by 5 bases and J by 3 bases, and 16 bases separated the two germline ends. Germline V gene lookup returns CDR1 LNHDA and CDR2 SQIVND (reference sequence). There are 15 residues in the CDR3. This CDR3 is CASSSSPGWYTEAFF. The CDR3, as DNA: TGTGCCAGTAGTTCATCGCCCGGGTGGTACACTGAAGCTTTCTTT.